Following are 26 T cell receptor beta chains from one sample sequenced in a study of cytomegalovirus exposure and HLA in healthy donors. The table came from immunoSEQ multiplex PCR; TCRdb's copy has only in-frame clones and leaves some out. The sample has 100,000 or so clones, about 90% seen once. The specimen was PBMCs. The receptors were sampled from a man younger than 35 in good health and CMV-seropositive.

The CDR3 loop is CASSLGPSGGRDTQYF. The CDR3 DNA follows: TGTGCCAGCAGCTTAGGTCCTAGCGGGGGCAGGGATACGCAGTATTTT. The V call is TRBV7-3, the J call TRBJ2-3, with 10 bases matching TRBD2. The CDR3 runs 16 residues. In germline, CDR1 is SGHTA, CDR2 FQGTGA. V lost 2 bases to trimming and J lost 6 bases; unmatched junction nucleotides: 8.

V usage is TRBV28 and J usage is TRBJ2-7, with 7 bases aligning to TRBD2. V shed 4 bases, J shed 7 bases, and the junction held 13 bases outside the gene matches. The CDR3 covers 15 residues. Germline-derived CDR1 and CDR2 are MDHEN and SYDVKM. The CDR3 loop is CASSSAGVLAGEQYF. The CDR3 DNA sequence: TGTGCCAGCAGTTCGGCGGGAGTCCTTGCGGGGGAGCAGTACTTC.

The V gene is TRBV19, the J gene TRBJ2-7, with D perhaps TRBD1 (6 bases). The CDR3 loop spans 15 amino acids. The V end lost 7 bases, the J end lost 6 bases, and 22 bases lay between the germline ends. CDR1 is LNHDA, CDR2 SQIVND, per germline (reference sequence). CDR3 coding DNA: TGTGCCAGTACCCCGACCGGGACAAGGTACTTCGAGCAGTACTTC. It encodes CASTPTGTRYFEQYF.

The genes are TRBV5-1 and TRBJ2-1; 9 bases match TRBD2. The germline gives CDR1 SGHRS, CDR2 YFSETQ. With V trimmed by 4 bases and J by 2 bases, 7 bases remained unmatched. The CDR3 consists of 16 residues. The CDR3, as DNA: TGCGCCAGCAGCGACACGAGCGGGAGGACCTACAATGAGCAGTTCTTC. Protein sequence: CASSDTSGRTYNEQFF.

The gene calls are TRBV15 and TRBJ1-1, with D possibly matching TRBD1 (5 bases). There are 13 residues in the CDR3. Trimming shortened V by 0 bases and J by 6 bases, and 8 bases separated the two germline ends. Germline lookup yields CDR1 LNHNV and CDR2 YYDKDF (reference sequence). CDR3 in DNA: TGTGCCACCAGCAGAGATCTAGGGGCTGAAGCTTTCTTT. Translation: CATSRDLGAEAFF.

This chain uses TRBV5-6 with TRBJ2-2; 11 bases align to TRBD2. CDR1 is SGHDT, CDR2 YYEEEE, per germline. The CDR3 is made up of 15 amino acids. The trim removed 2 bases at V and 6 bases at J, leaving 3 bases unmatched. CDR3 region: CASSFLAGGSGELFF. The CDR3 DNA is TGTGCCAGCAGCTTCTTAGCGGGGGGGTCCGGGGAGCTGTTTTTT.

This CDR3 is CASSLTSSYEQYF. DNA for the CDR3: TGTGCCAGCAGCTTAACGAGCTCCTACGAGCAGTACTTC. The V call is TRBV7-9, the J call TRBJ2-7; unclear D gene. CDR1 is SEHNR, CDR2 FQNEAQ, per germline (reference sequence). Trimming took off 2 bases at V and 0 bases at J, with 5 bases between the two ends. This CDR3 spans 13 amino acids.

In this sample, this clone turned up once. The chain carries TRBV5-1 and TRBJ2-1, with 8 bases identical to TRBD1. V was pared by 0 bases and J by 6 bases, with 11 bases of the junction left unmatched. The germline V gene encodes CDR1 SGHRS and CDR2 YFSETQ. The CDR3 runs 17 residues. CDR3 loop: CASSLVGGTGVSNEQFF. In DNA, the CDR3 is TGCGCCAGCAGCTTGGTAGGTGGGACAGGTGTCTCCAATGAGCAGTTCTTC.

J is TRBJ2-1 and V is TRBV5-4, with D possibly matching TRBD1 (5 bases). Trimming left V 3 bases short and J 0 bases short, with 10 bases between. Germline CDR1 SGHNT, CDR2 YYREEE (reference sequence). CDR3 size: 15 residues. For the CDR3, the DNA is TGTGCCAGCAGCTCCAGGGTTAGCTCCTACAATGAGCAGTTCTTC. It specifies CASSSRVSSYNEQFF.

Here the CDR3 DNA reads TGTGCCTCTATTGACAGGGCGGGGTACGGGGAGCTGTTTTTT. Encoded protein: CASIDRAGYGELFF. The rearrangement links TRBV2 to TRBJ2-2; TRBD1 might be the D (7 bases). CDR1 SNHLY and CDR2 FYNNEI come from the germline V gene. The V and J ends lost 11 bases and 7 bases respectively, with 20 bases between them. This CDR3 contains 14 residues.

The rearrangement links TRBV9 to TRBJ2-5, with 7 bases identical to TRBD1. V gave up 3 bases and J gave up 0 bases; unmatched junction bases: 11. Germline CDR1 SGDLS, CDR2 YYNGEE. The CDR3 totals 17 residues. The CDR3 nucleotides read TGTGCCAGCAGCGCCCTCGGGACAGCATTGTACCAAGAGACCCAGTACTTC. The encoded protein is CASSALGTALYQETQYF.

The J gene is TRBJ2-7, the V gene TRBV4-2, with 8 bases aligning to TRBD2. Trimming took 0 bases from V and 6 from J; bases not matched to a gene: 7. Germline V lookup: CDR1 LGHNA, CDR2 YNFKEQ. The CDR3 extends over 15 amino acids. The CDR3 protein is CASSQDYAGGVEQYF. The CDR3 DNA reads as TGTGCCAGCAGCCAAGACTATGCGGGAGGAGTCGAGCAGTACTTC.

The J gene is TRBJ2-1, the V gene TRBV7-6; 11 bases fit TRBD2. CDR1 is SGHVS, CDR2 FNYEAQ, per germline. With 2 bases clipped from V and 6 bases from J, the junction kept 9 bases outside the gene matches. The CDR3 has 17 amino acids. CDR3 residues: CASSLLLAGGESNEQFF. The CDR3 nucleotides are TGTGCCAGCAGCTTATTGCTAGCGGGGGGAGAGAGCAATGAGCAGTTCTTC.

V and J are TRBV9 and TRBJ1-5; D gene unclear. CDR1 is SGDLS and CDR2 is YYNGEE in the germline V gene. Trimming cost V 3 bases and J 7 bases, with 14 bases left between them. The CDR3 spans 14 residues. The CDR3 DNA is TGTGCCAGCAGCGGAGGTGTAGCGGGCCAGCCCCAGCATTTT. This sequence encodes CASSGGVAGQPQHF.

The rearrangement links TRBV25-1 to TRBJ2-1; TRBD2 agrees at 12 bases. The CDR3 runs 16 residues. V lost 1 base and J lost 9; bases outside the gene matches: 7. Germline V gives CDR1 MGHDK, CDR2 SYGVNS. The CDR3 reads CASSEFLASGRGEQFF. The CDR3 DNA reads TGTGCCAGCAGTGAATTCTTGGCTAGCGGGAGGGGTGAGCAGTTCTTC.

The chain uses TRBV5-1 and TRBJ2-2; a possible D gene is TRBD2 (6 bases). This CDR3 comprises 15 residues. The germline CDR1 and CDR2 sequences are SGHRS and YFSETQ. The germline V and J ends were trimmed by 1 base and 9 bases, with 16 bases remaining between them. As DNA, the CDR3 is TGCGCCAGCAGCTTGACGGGGGATGTTCCCTGGGAGCTGTTTTTT. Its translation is CASSLTGDVPWELFF.

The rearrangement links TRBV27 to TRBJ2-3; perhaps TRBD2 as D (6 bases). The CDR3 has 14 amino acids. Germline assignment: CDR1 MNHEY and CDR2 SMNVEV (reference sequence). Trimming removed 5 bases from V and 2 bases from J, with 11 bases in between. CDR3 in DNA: TGTGCCAGCAGTCCCCGGGGGAACACAGATACGCAGTATTTT. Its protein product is CASSPRGNTDTQYF.

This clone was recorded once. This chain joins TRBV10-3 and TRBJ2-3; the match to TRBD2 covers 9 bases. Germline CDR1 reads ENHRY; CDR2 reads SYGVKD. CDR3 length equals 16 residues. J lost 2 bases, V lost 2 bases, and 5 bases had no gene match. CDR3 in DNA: TGTGCCATCAGTGAGCCTAGCGGGGCTTCCACAGATACGCAGTATTTT. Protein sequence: CAISEPSGASTDTQYF.

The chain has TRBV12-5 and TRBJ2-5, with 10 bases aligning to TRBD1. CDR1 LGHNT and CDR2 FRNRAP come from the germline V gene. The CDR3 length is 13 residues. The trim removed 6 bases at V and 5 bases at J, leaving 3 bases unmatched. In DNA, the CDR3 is TGTGCTAGTGGAAAGGACAGGGGGGAGACCCAGTACTTC. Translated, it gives CASGKDRGETQYF.

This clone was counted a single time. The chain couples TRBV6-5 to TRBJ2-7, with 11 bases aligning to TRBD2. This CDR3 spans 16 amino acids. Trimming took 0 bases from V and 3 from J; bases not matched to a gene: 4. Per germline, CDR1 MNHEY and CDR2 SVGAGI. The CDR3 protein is CASSYSPGLADYEQYF. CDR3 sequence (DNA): TGTGCCAGCAGTTACTCACCGGGACTAGCGGACTACGAGCAGTACTTC.

CDR3 protein: CSVAGTDTGELFF. The CDR3 DNA sequence: TGCAGCGTTGCAGGGACAGACACCGGGGAGCTGTTTTTT. The J gene is TRBJ2-2, the V gene TRBV29-1; 7 bases are a match to TRBD1. This CDR3 spans 13 amino acids. With V trimmed by 4 bases and J by 3 bases, 2 bases remained unmatched. Germline V lookup: CDR1 SQVTM, CDR2 ANQGSEA.

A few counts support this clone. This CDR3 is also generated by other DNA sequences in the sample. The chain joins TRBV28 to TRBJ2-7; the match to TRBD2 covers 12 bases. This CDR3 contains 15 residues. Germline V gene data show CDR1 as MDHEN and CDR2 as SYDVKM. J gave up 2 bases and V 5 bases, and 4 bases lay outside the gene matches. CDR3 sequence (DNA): TGTGCCAGCAGTCCGACTAGCGGGAGACCCTACGAGCAGTACTTC. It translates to CASSPTSGRPYEQYF.

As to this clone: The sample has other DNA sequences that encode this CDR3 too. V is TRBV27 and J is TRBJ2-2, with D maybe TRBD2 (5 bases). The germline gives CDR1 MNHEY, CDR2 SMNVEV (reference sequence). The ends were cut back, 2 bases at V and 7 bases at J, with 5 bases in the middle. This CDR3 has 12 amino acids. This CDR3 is CASSLGGGELFF. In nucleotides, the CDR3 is TGTGCCAGCAGTTTAGGAGGCGGGGAGCTGTTTTTT.

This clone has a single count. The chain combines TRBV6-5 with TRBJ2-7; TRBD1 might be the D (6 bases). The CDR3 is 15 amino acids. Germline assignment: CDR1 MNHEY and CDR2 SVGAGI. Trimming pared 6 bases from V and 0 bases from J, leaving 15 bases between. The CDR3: CASSPDSPRSYEQYF. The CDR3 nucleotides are TGTGCCAGCAGCCCGGACAGCCCTCGCTCCTACGAGCAGTACTTC.

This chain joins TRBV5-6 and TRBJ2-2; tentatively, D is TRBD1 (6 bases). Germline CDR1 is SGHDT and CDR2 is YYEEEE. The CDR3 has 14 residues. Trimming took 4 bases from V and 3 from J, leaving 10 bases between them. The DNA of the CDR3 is TGTGCCAGCAGCAGCGGACAGTACACCGGGGAGCTGTTTTTT. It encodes CASSSGQYTGELFF.

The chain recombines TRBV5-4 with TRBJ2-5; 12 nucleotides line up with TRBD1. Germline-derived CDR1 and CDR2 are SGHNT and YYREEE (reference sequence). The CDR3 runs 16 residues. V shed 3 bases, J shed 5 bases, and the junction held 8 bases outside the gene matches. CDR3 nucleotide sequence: TGTGCCAGCAGCTCGGGGGACAGGGGGCGCTGGGAGACCCAGTACTTC. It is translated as CASSSGDRGRWETQYF.